This passage covers 3 T cell receptor beta chains from one sample sequenced in a study of regulatory T cells in long-lasting Graves disease (dated by TCRdb to about 2021). The time point label here, explained by the study, means: newly diagnosed GD, antithyroid drugs for less than 3 months. RNA was extracted from PBMCs in TRIzol for both TCR sequencing and RNA sequencing. Library construction relied on multiplex PCR. Data came from an Illumina HiSeq 4000. CDR3 regions were amplified by Arm-PCR with iRepertoire HTBI primers to construct TCR beta libraries. Using fastp at Q25 and MiXCR, TCRdb reprocessed the public reads and kept productive beta chains. Rows matching on CDR3 protein sequence are summarized as one entry with the most common DNA and genes. Across this sample there are hundreds of thousands of distinct CDR3 sequences, with around 15% seen only once. Of the sample, roughly 29% is held by the ten largest clones.

This sample also appeared in a second study, on T cells in Graves' hyperthyroidism and ophthalmopathy.

The starting material was peripheral blood mononuclear cells (PBMCs), obtained at new diagnosis, from a patient treated with antithyroid drugs. The receptors shown here come from a middle-aged man with Graves disease. Donor details come from another sample of the same person, matched by shared clones.

This clonotype was detected ten times or more. J is TRBJ1-2 and V is TRBV6-1; D gene ambiguous. The germline V and J ends were trimmed by 7 bases and 4 bases, with 10 bases remaining between them. The CDR3 has 12 residues. The germline CDR1 and CDR2 sequences are MNHNS and SASEGT. CDR3 amino acids: CASTSPGYGYTF. CDR3 DNA sequence: TGTGCCAGCACTTCTCCCGGCTATGGCTACACCTTC.

This clonotype was counted at least ten times. The rearrangement joins TRBV5-1 to TRBJ2-7; 9 nucleotides match TRBD2. The CDR3 covers 16 residues. CDR1 SGHRS and CDR2 YFSETQ come from the germline V gene. V trimming: 3 bases; J trimming: 0 bases; junction bases outside the gene matches: 7. The CDR3 spells CASSWGSGGYSYEQYF. CDR3 nucleotides: TGCGCCAGCAGCTGGGGGAGCGGGGGGTACTCCTACGAGCAGTACTTC.

The V call is TRBV3-1, the J call TRBJ2-3; D perhaps matches TRBD2 (5 bases). The length of the CDR3 is 14 residues. The V end lost 2 bases, the J end lost 8 bases, and 14 bases lay between the germline ends. The V gene's germline CDR1 is LGHDT and CDR2 YNNKEL (reference sequence). In DNA form, the CDR3 reads TGTGCCAGCAGCCAAAGAGGGCCGGGGAGTACGCAGTATTTT. It encodes CASSQRGPGSTQYF.